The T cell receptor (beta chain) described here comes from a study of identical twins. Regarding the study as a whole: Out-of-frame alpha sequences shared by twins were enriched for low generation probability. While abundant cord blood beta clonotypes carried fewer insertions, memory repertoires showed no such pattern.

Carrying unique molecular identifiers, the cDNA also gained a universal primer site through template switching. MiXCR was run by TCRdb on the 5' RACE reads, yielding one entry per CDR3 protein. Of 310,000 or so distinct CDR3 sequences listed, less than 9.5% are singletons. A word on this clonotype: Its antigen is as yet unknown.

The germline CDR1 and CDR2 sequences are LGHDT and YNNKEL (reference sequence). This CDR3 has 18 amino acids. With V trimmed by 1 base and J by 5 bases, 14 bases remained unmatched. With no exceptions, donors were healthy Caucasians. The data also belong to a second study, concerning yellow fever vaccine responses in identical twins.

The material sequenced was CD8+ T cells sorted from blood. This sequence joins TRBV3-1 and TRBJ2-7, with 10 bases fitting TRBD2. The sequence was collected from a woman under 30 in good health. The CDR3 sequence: CASSQGLAGALTLNEQYF. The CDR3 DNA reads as TGTGCCAGCAGCCAAGGGCTAGCGGGGGCGTTGACTCTGAACGAGCAGTACTTC.